This T cell receptor (beta chain) is from a study of early T cells in non-severe SARS-CoV-2 infection. Looking at the study overall: Bulk RNA isolated from unsorted whole blood underwent sequencing; chains were not paired.

Germline values: CDR1 SNHLY, CDR2 FYNNEI. V lost 1 base, J lost 11 bases, and 10 bases stayed unmatched. The CDR3 spans 14 residues. Individually, cDNA molecules had unique molecular identifiers attached to them. TCRdb called the 5' RACE reads again in MiXCR, with one record for every CDR3 protein. The sample lists tens of thousands of distinct CDR3 sequences, 6% to 7% occurring once. A few counts support this clonotype. The chain joins TRBV2 to TRBJ1-1; 7 bases fit TRBD1. Sequencing was performed on whole blood. This sequence was found in an adult who was a healthcare worker with PCR-confirmed SARS-CoV-2 infection or an uninfected control (not recorded which). The CDR3, as DNA: TGTGCCAGCAGTGAAGGGGGACAGAGTATAGCGGCTTTCTTT. Residues: CASSEGGQSIAAFF.